This TCR beta chain was identified during a study of blood T cell repertoires in COVID-19. Study at large: PBMCs, B-cell-depleted T cells, or T cells provided the cDNA or gDNA that made up the material.

Study processing details: Scientists estimated how many nucleated cells there were by amplifying reference gene primers. The assay was immunoSEQ multiplex PCR, and TCRdb's table has in-frame clones only and misses some. From that table come the V and J calls and clone size; the DNA was used to work out D and trimming. The table has roughly 130,000 clones, about 88% seen once. Trimming removed 2 bases at V and 8 bases at J, with 18 bases between. CDR1 is MGHRA and CDR2 is YSYEKL in the germline V gene. The CDR3 loop spans 16 amino acids. This clonotype was sampled from a human donor with COVID-19, enrolled during active disease. The donor label of this sample is uncertain. The chain is built from TRBV4-1 and TRBJ1-4; D is possibly TRBD1 (5 bases). Sequenced material: peripheral blood. CDR3 residues: CASSQLPGTGEEKLFF. The CDR3 nucleotides read TGCGCCAGCAGCCAATTACCCGGGACGGGGGAAGAAAAACTGTTTTTT.